This entry lists 19 T cell receptor beta chains sequenced from one sample in a study of shared clonotypes between healthy human individuals. TCRdb's table, derived via immunoSEQ multiplex PCR, lists solely in-frame clones and lacks some. The profile shows 500,000 or so clones, around 96% of them singletons. Specimen: naive CD4+ T cells sorted from blood. Subset reported: CD45RA+ positively selected. The receptor source for this set is a woman between 25 and 40 years old in good health.

The chain's CDR3 is CASSPPLGTSRPRGKQETQYF. The DNA for the CDR3 is TGTGCCAGCAGCCCCCCCCTCGGGACTAGCCGCCCCCGCGGGAAACAAGAGACCCAGTACTTC. V usage is TRBV9 and J usage is TRBJ2-5; 9 bases map to TRBD2. The V and J ends lost 4 bases and 2 bases, in that order; junction bases with no gene match: 24. The CDR3 runs 21 residues. Looked up from germline, CDR1 is SGDLS and CDR2 is YYNGEE. The full variable domain, completed using reference TRBV9 and TRBJ2-5, is DSGVTQTPKHLITATGQRVTLRCSPRSGDLSVYWYQQSLDQGLQFLIQYYNGEERAKGNILERFSAQQFPDLHSELNLSSLELGDSALYFCASSPPLGTSRPRGKQETQYFGPGTRLLVL.

The chain links TRBV4-2 to TRBJ2-7; D remains ambiguous. The germline CDR1 and CDR2 sequences are LGHNA and YNFKEQ. The V end was cut by 2 bases, the J end by 4 bases, with 12 bases between. This CDR3 has 14 residues. The CDR3 nucleotides read TGTGCCAGCAGCCAATCCCCGGAAACGTACGAGCAGTACTTC. Protein sequence: CASSQSPETYEQYF.

The chain combines TRBV5-8 with TRBJ2-1; 10 bases agree with TRBD2. The CDR3 has 15 residues. CDR1 SGHTS and CDR2 YDEGEE come from the germline V gene. Losses at the gene ends were 3 bases for V and 4 bases for J; bases not matched to a gene: 4. The CDR3 nucleotides read TGTGCCAGCAGCTCCGGGACTAGCGCGTACAATGAGCAGTTCTTC. Translation gives CASSSGTSAYNEQFF.

The V call is TRBV7-3, the J call TRBJ2-2; the match to TRBD2 covers 8 bases. The CDR3 spans 16 residues. Germline V lookup: CDR1 SGHTA, CDR2 FQGTGA. After removal of 3 bases from V and 6 bases from J, the junction contained 9 bases not matched to a gene. This CDR3 is CASSFRRGARAGELFF. The CDR3 nucleotides read TGTGCCAGCAGCTTCCGGCGGGGGGCGAGGGCCGGGGAGCTGTTTTTT.

This chain links TRBV28 with TRBJ2-6, with TRBD1 matching over 7 bases. The CDR3 sequence is 17 residues long. Germline V gives CDR1 MDHEN, CDR2 SYDVKM. Trimming at V came to 5 bases and at J to 0 bases, leaving 7 bases not matched to a gene. CDR3 region: CASSDRDLLSGANVLTF. The CDR3 nucleotides are TGTGCCAGCAGTGACAGGGACCTCCTCTCTGGGGCCAACGTCCTGACTTTC. Full variable domain (remainder filled in from reference TRBV28 and TRBJ2-6): DVKVTQSSRYLVKRTGEKVFLECVQDMDHENMFWYRQDPGLGLRLIYFSYDVKMKEKGDIPEGYSVSREKKERFSLILESASTNQTSMYLCASSDRDLLSGANVLTFGAGSRLTVL.

This rearrangement joins TRBV28 to TRBJ2-7; possibly TRBD2 for D (5 bases). CDR1 is MDHEN, CDR2 SYDVKM, per germline. This CDR3 has 12 residues. Trimming removed 3 bases from V and 6 bases from J, with 9 bases in between. The CDR3 loop is CASSFRGSEQYF. The CDR3 DNA reads as TGTGCCAGCAGTTTCCGGGGTAGCGAGCAGTACTTC.

This chain uses TRBV14 with TRBJ2-7; D is ambiguous. The CDR3 is 13 amino acids. The V gene's germline CDR1 is SGHDN and CDR2 FVKESK. V lost 1 base and J lost 5, with 9 bases in between. CDR3 nucleotide sequence: TGTGCCAGCAGCCAAGTAATAAGGAACGAGCAGTACTTC. Amino acids: CASSQVIRNEQYF.

The chain has TRBV14 and TRBJ2-5; D is undetermined. The end of the DNA aligns better with TRBJ2-7, so the J call may be wrong. Looked up from germline, CDR1 is SGHDN and CDR2 is FVKESK. The CDR3 spans 14 residues. As DNA, the CDR3 is TGTGCCAGCAGCCTTACCTGGCAGTCCTACGAGCAGTACTTC. Translating gives CASSLTWQSYEQYF.

This chain joins TRBV9 and TRBJ2-1; 13 bases are shared with TRBD2. This CDR3 has 15 residues. Trimming removed 2 bases from V and 8 bases from J; junction bases left unmatched: 4. CDR1 is SGDLS, CDR2 YYNGEE, per germline. DNA of the CDR3: TGTGCCAGCAGCGTTAGACTAGCGGGAGGTCATGAGCAGTTCTTC. Its protein product is CASSVRLAGGHEQFF.

This chain uses TRBV27 with TRBJ1-5, with D possibly being TRBD1 (6 bases). CDR1 MNHEY and CDR2 SMNVEV come from the germline V gene (reference sequence). Trimming shortened V by 2 bases and J by 4 bases, and 12 bases separated the two germline ends. This CDR3 region has 15 residues. The CDR3 sequence: CASSLGQGWNQPQHF. The DNA for the CDR3 is TGTGCCAGCAGTTTAGGTCAGGGGTGGAATCAGCCCCAGCATTTT.

This clone was recorded only once. The rearrangement uses TRBV15 and TRBJ2-1, with 9 bases lining up with TRBD2. The V gene's germline CDR1 is LNHNV and CDR2 YYDKDF (reference sequence). V shed 3 bases and J 1 base; nucleotides not matched to a gene: 13. This CDR3 has 19 amino acids. The CDR3 reads CATSRGGGSGRLSYNEQFF. The CDR3 coding sequence is TGTGCCACCAGCAGGGGCGGGGGTAGCGGGAGACTATCCTACAATGAGCAGTTCTTC.

The chain employs TRBV28 and TRBJ2-1; TRBD2 matches 11 bases. The V gene end was trimmed by 3 bases and the J gene end by 5 bases; junction bases not matched to a gene: 3. The CDR3 consists of 15 residues. Germline CDR1 is MDHEN and CDR2 is SYDVKM. CDR3 sequence (DNA): TGTGCCAGCAGTTTCAAGACTAGCGGGAACAATGAGCAGTTCTTC. Encoded protein: CASSFKTSGNNEQFF.

The V call is TRBV18, the J call TRBJ2-7, with D perhaps matching TRBD2 (6 bases). V was cut by 3 bases and J by 3 bases, with 15 bases left in between. The CDR3 extends over 15 amino acids. Looked up from germline, CDR1 is KGHSH and CDR2 is LQKENI. CDR3 in DNA: TGTGCCAGCTCACCTTGGGACGGGAGTCACTACGAGCAGTACTTC. As protein: CASSPWDGSHYEQYF.

The rearrangement uses TRBV7-7 and TRBJ2-7; D is unclear. V lost 4 bases and J lost 3, with 16 bases in between. Germline CDR1 and CDR2: SSHAT and FNYEAQ (reference sequence). This CDR3 comprises 15 residues. Here the CDR3 DNA reads TGTGCCAGCAGCTCACTCCGGGCCCCTTACTACGAGCAGTACTTC. Translating it yields CASSSLRAPYYEQYF.

V is TRBV6-5 and J is TRBJ2-5; 9 nucleotides line up with TRBD2. J was trimmed by 2 bases and V by 4 bases; bases with no gene match: 8. This CDR3 spans 16 amino acids. Germline assignment: CDR1 MNHEY and CDR2 SVGAGI. The CDR3 reads CASSLGLANIQETQYF. The CDR3 coding sequence is TGTGCCAGCAGTTTGGGACTAGCAAACATACAAGAGACCCAGTACTTC.

V and J are TRBV11-3 and TRBJ2-1, with 10 bases lining up with TRBD2. Germline CDR1 and CDR2: SGHNT and YENEEA. The V and J ends lost 1 base and 5 bases, in that order; junction bases with no gene match: 5. The CDR3 sequence is 16 residues long. The CDR3 coding sequence is TGTGCCAGCAGCTTAGTTACTAGCGGGGCTGACAATGAGCAGTTCTTC. As protein: CASSLVTSGADNEQFF.

The rearrangement links TRBV28 to TRBJ1-6; D is uncertain. The CDR3 is made up of 14 amino acids. From germline, CDR1 is MDHEN and CDR2 SYDVKM. V was cut by 4 bases and J by 0 bases, with 4 bases left in between. The CDR3 loop reads CASSSVSYNSPLHF. The CDR3 DNA sequence: TGTGCCAGCAGTTCGGTCTCCTATAATTCACCCCTCCACTTT. Filled out from reference TRBV28 and TRBJ1-6, the complete variable domain reads DVKVTQSSRYLVKRTGEKVFLECVQDMDHENMFWYRQDPGLGLRLIYFSYDVKMKEKGDIPEGYSVSREKKERFSLILESASTNQTSMYLCASSSVSYNSPLHFGNGTRLTVT.

This clone was counted once. This chain uses TRBV27 with TRBJ2-7; 9 bases line up with TRBD1. The V segment lost 6 bases and the J segment 5 bases; nucleotides outside the gene matches: 8. From germline, CDR1 is MNHEY and CDR2 SMNVEV (reference sequence). The CDR3 is made up of 14 amino acids. The DNA for the CDR3 is TGTGCCAGCAGACCCTACAGGGGGCATCACGAGCAGTACTTC. Protein product: CASRPYRGHHEQYF.

This chain joins TRBV19 and TRBJ2-1; D gene unclear. The CDR3 loop spans 13 amino acids. V was cut by 1 base and J by 3 bases, with 4 bases left in between. Germline values: CDR1 LNHDA, CDR2 SQIVND (reference sequence). The CDR3 reads CASSIGYYNEQFF. The CDR3 DNA is TGTGCCAGTAGTATAGGGTACTACAATGAGCAGTTCTTC. Using reference TRBV19 and TRBJ2-1 for the parts outside the CDR3, the full variable domain is DGGITQSPKYLFRKEGQNVTLSCEQNLNHDAMYWYRQDPGQGLRLIYYSQIVNDFQKGDIAEGYSVSREKKESFPLTVTSAQKNPTAFYLCASSIGYYNEQFFGPGTRLTVL.